This is a list of T cell receptor beta chains from one sample in a study of cytomegalovirus exposure and HLA in healthy donors. Sequencing used immunoSEQ multiplex PCR; TCRdb keeps in-frame clones, though not all of them. The sample contains fewer than 40,000 clones, about 65% of which appear only once. The material sequenced was PBMCs. Every receptor here comes from a man in his forties or fifties in good health and CMV-seropositive. The CDR3 runs from the conserved cysteine through the conserved F or W. A D gene is named only where the DNA matches it firmly. Only some rows state a clone size, as once, few, many or a class for expanded clones.

v_call,cdr3_length,clone_size,d_call,j_call,cdr3_nt,cdr3_aa
TRBV6-4,13,.,.,TRBJ2-1,TGTGCCAGCAGTGGCCAGGTCGGCGATGAGCAGTTCTTC,CASSGQVGDEQFF
TRBV6-5,14,.,TRBD2,TRBJ2-5,TGTGCCAGCACCTTCCAGCGGGGGGCGAAGACCCAGTACTTC,CASTFQRGAKTQYF
TRBV28,13,few,.,TRBJ2-6,TGTGCCAGCACTATCTCTGGGGCCAACGTCCTGACTTTC,CASTISGANVLTF
TRBV7-6,13,once,.,TRBJ2-1,TGTGCCAGCAGCCCAGGGGTCTACAATGAGCAGTTCTTC,CASSPGVYNEQFF
TRBV7-9,15,.,.,TRBJ2-3,TGTGCCAGCAGCTTACTAGCGCCTGGCACAGATACGCAGTATTTT,CASSLLAPGTDTQYF
TRBV6-5,14,few,.,TRBJ1-1,TGTGCCAGCAGTTTGGGACAATTGAACACTGAAGCTTTCTTT,CASSLGQLNTEAFF
TRBV28,14,once,.,TRBJ1-1,TGTGCCACCAGTTTTTGGACAACGAACACTGAAGCTTTCTTT,CATSFWTTNTEAFF
TRBV5-6,14,.,TRBD1,TRBJ1-2,TGTGCCAGCAGTTTCCGGGACAGGGACTATGGCTACACCTTC,CASSFRDRDYGYTF
TRBV30,13,.,.,TRBJ1-5,TGTGCCTGGAGTCCCCAGGGGACCCAGCCCCAGCATTTT,CAWSPQGTQPQHF
TRBV5-4,12,medium-sized,.,TRBJ1-1,TGTGCCAGCAGCCGGAGAGACACTGAAGCTTTCTTT,CASSRRDTEAFF
TRBV6-5,14,.,TRBD1,TRBJ1-1,TGTGCCAGCAGTAGACAGGGGGATGCATATGGAGCTTTCTTT,CASSRQGDAYGAFF
TRBV30,16,.,.,TRBJ1-5,TGTGCCTGGAGTCCGGGGACATCAACCAACTGGCAGCCCCAGCATTTT,CAWSPGTSTNWQPQHF
TRBV6-5,15,.,.,TRBJ1-2,TGTGCCAGCAGTCCTGGGGGGGAGGGGCTGCCTGGCTACACCTTC,CASSPGGEGLPGYTF
TRBV6-1,15,.,TRBD1,TRBJ2-5,TGTGCCAGCAGTGACGGGGACAGGGCAGGAGAGACCCAGTACTTC,CASSDGDRAGETQYF
TRBV4-2,15,.,.,TRBJ2-1,TGTGCCAGCAGCCATGCCAGCGTCTCCTACAATGAGCAGTTCTTC,CASSHASVSYNEQFF
TRBV18,12,.,.,TRBJ2-5,TGTGCCAGCTCACCCCAGGGAGGCGCCCAGTACTTC,CASSPQGGAQYF
TRBV30,14,.,.,TRBJ2-2,TGTGCCTGGAGCGGCAGGATTATCACCGGGGAGCTGTTTTTT,CAWSGRIITGELFF
TRBV7-9,16,.,.,TRBJ1-1,TGTGCCAGCAGCTTGATACGGGGGACGAGGAACACTGAAGCTTTCTTT,CASSLIRGTRNTEAFF
TRBV7-8,12,.,.,TRBJ1-1,TGTGCCAGCAGCTTCAGGCACACTGAAGCTTTCTTT,CASSFRHTEAFF
TRBV7-8,16,.,.,TRBJ1-6,TGTGCCAGCAGCTTAGTCGTCGGGGAGGCTAATTCACCCCTCCACTTT,CASSLVVGEANSPLHF
TRBV9,15,.,TRBD2,TRBJ2-3,TGTGCCAGCAGCGCATTGACTAGCGGCACAGATACGCAGTATTTT,CASSALTSGTDTQYF
TRBV5-4,13,.,.,TRBJ1-1,TGTGCCAGCAGCCCCCGGCAGGCGCTAGAAGCTTTCTTT,CASSPRQALEAFF
TRBV5-6,16,.,.,TRBJ1-4,TGTGCCAGCAGCTTTGGGCAGACCTCAACTAATGAAAAACTGTTTTTT,CASSFGQTSTNEKLFF
TRBV6-1,18,medium-sized,TRBD1,TRBJ1-1,TGTGCCAGCAGTGAAGCGCATGGCAGGGGGTTGGTGAACACTGAAGCTTTCTTT,CASSEAHGRGLVNTEAFF
TRBV19,14,.,.,TRBJ2-4,TGTGCCAGTTCTAACCAACAGGCCAAAAACATTCAGTACTTC,CASSNQQAKNIQYF
TRBV2,19,few,TRBD2,TRBJ2-1,TGTGCCAGCAGTGGTGCACCAATCCACGGGAGGTCCTCCTACAATGAGCAGTTCTTC,CASSGAPIHGRSSYNEQFF
TRBV2,16,few,.,TRBJ1-6,TGTGCCAGCAGTGACGCCCCGAACAATCGGGGTTCACCCCTCCACTTT,CASSDAPNNRGSPLHF
TRBV21-1,14,.,.,TRBJ1-2,TGTGCCAGCAGCAAAGTCCTCCGTCAGAGGGGCTACACCTTC,CASSKVLRQRGYTF
TRBV10-3,12,few,.,TRBJ1-4,TGTGCCATCAGCACAACTAATGAAAAACTGTTTTTT,CAISTTNEKLFF
TRBV9,14,.,TRBD1,TRBJ1-4,TGTGCCAGCAGCGTAGGCCAGGGGGGCGAAAAACTGTTTTTT,CASSVGQGGEKLFF
TRBV30,15,.,TRBD1,TRBJ2-7,TGTGCCTGGAGTACGGGACAGGGAGTCTCCTACGAGCAGTACTTC,CAWSTGQGVSYEQYF
TRBV10-1,15,.,.,TRBJ1-1,TGCGCCAGCAGCCGTACAGGTTACCCGAACACTGAAGCTTTCTTT,CASSRTGYPNTEAFF